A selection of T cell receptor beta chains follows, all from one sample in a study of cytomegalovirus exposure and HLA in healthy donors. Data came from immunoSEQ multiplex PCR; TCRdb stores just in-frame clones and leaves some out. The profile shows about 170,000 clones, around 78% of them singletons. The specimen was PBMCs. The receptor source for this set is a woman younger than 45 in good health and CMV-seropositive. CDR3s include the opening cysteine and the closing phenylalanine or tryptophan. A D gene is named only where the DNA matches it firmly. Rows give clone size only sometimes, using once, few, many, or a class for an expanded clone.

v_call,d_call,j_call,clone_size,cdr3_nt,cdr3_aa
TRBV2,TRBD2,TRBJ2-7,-,TGTGCCAGCAGTGAAGAGGGCGGGGGGGCTTACGAGCAGTACTTC,CASSEEGGGAYEQYF
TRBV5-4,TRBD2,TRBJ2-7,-,TGTGCCAGCAGCTCAATGACTAGCGGGGGGTTATCCTACGAGCAGTACTTC,CASSSMTSGGLSYEQYF
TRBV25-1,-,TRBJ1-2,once,TGTGCCAGCAGTCAAGGGGCAGGGGTCGGCTACACCTTC,CASSQGAGVGYTF
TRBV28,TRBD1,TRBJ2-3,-,TGTGCCAGCAGTTCCAAGGGGGGTGGGACAGGGGGTACGAGTACAGATACGCAGTATTTT,CASSSKGGGTGGTSTDTQYF
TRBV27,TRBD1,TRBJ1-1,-,TGTGCCAGCAGTTTAAAAGGGACAGCCAGGGGGTTGGGGACTGAAGCTTTCTTT,CASSLKGTARGLGTEAFF
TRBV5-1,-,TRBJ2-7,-,TGCGCCAGCAGGCCATTCCGGGACACCGTATCCTACGAGCAGTACTTC,CASRPFRDTVSYEQYF
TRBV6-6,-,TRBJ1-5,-,TGTGCCAGCAGTCCAGTCAATGGCAATCAGCCCCAGCATTTT,CASSPVNGNQPQHF
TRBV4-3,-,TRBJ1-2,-,TGCGCCAGCAGCCAAGATCTCCTGGTGCGGTATGGCTACACCTTC,CASSQDLLVRYGYTF
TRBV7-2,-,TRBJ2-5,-,TGTGCCAGCAGCACCTCTAACCAAGAGACCCAGTACTTC,CASSTSNQETQYF
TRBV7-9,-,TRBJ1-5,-,TGTGCCAGCAGCTTAGCGGGGGGGAGCAATCAGCCCCAGCATTTT,CASSLAGGSNQPQHF
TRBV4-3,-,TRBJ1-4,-,TGCGCCAGCAGCCAAGATATCCCCGGGGGTTTGGGAACTAATGAAAAACTGTTTTTT,CASSQDIPGGLGTNEKLFF
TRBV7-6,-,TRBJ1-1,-,TGTGCCAGCAGCTACGGATATCGACGAACAGTGGACACTGAAGCTTTCTTT,CASSYGYRRTVDTEAFF
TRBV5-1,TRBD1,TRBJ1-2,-,TGCGCCAGCAGCCCGCCGGGACAGCCCTATGGCTACACCTTC,CASSPPGQPYGYTF
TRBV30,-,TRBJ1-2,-,TGTGCCTGGAGTCAACCCAGGTTCTATGGCTACACCTTC,CAWSQPRFYGYTF